The T cell receptor (beta chain) described here comes from a study of a mutant IDH1 vaccine in newly diagnosed glioma. The wider study: The vaccination schedule gave patients eight doses in weeks 1, 3, 5, 7, 11, 15, 19 and 23.

Trimming took off 6 bases at V and 2 bases at J, with 10 bases between the two ends. This CDR3 spans 13 amino acids. Germline CDR1 MNHEY, CDR2 SMNVEV (reference sequence). Noted time point: week 11, during vaccination. All doses held 300 ug of mutant IDH1 20-mer peptide, with topical imiquimod. Each astrocytoma in the donors was new, WHO grade 3 or 4, IDH1-mutant and ATRX-lost. A remark on this clone: Its target is not known.

Sequenced by immunoSEQ multiplex PCR; TCRdb stores in-frame clones only, minus some. The sample has 50,000 to 75,000 clones, approximately 80% seen once; the top ten hold roughly 5.7%. The receptor was isolated from a man aged 45 to 65 with glioma. This specimen consisted of PBMCs, obtained from a glioma patient whose treatment included an IDH1 peptide vaccine. The V gene is TRBV27, the J gene TRBJ1-1; D possibly corresponds to TRBD1 (5 bases). The CDR3 sequence is CASSRQLNTEAFF. DNA of the CDR3: TGTGCCAGCAGCCGACAGCTTAACACTGAAGCTTTCTTT.